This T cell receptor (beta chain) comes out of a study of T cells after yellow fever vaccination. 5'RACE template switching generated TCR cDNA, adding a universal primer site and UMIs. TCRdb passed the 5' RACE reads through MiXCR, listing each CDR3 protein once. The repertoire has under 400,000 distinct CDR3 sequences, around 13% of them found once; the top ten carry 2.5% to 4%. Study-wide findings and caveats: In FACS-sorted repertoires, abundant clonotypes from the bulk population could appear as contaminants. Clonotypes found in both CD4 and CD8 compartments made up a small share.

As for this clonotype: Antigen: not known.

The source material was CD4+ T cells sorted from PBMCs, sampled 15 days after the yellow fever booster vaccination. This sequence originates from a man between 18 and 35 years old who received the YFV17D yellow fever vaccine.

CDR3 sequence (DNA): TGTGCCAGCAGCTTAGCGTCTCCTGGCTACACCTTC. This translates into CASSLASPGYTF. The V and J genes are TRBV7-2 and TRBJ1-2; D gene uncertain. V lost 0 bases and J lost 7, with 6 bases in between. From germline, CDR1 is SGHTA and CDR2 FQGNSA. The CDR3 runs to 12 residues.